Described below is a single T cell receptor (beta chain) sequence and its context. Its antigen remains unknown. This record comes from a study of Ad26.COV2.S vaccination and SARS-CoV-2 variants. Study overall: Once, or twice with 56 days between doses, Ad26.COV2.S was given intramuscularly.

This CDR3 region has 13 residues. CDR1 is ENHRY, CDR2 SYGVKD, per germline. The V gene lost 6 bases and the J gene lost 4 bases, with 12 bases spanning the gap. Assay used: immunoSEQ multiplex PCR; TCRdb lists only in-frame clones, some missing. The sample carries fewer than 600,000 clones, 80% to 90% recorded once. Treatment in this sample: about 20 received Ad26.COV2.S at low or high dose, single or two shots; 5 received placebo; per-sample allocation not given. Each sample was drawn 63 days after the first injection (of vaccine or placebo). The donor was a Boston adult aged 18-55 years. Study-wide findings and caveats: Using TCR breadth and depth analyses may have led to underestimated total T cell responses. Researchers reported similar non-spike TCR breadth in vaccine and placebo recipients.

Sequences were derived from peripheral blood, sampled in a trial of Ad26.COV2.S vaccine versus placebo. This receptor was identified in a person aged 18 to 59 who received the Ad26.COV2.S COVID-19 vaccine or a placebo. The chain links TRBV10-3 to TRBJ1-2, with no clear D. The CDR3 here is CAIRENPGYGYTF. DNA for the CDR3: TGTGCCATCAGGGAAAATCCGGGCTATGGCTACACCTTC.